This TCR beta chain was sequenced for a study of shared clonotypes between healthy human individuals. Germline V lookup: CDR1 SGHNT, CDR2 YYREEE (reference sequence). This CDR3 comprises 15 residues. The J segment lost 4 bases and the V segment lost 4 bases, leaving 8 bases of the junction unmatched. As regards this clone: Its antigen is still unknown.

Repertoires were generated with immunoSEQ multiplex PCR, while TCRdb's copy carries only in-frame clones and drops some. The table includes 1,500,000 or so clones, approximately 98.5% detected once. The split of CD4+ cells yielded CD45RA+ naive and CD45RA-negative memory subsets. Notes on the study in general: A few donors held about 4.5% of naive CD4 clonotypes in common. Richness estimates generally favored naive over memory subsets.

J is TRBJ2-3 and V is TRBV5-4; 8 bases align to TRBD1. The sequenced sample was naive CD4+ T cells sorted from blood. Sample subset: CD45RA+ positively selected. The clonotype comes from a man aged 30 to 45 in good health. For the CDR3, the DNA is TGTGCCAGCAGCCATGGTCAGGGGGCATCAGATACGCAGTATTTT. This gives the protein CASSHGQGASDTQYF.